The entry below gives a single TCR beta chain sequence along with its context. What this receptor recognizes is not known. The sample holds no much larger clone one base away, and base qualities are not on file. This specimen comes from a study of control samples from healthy donors and cancer patients (dated by TCRdb to the early 2020s). The method was the immunoSEQ multiplex PCR assay. The immuneACCESS repertoire file appears here via TCRdb, limited to in-frame rearrangements. These files lack a portion of the clones; in checked studies, under half of the deficit traces to unresolved V genes, and the cause of the others is not known. The sample table contains around 170,000 clones; only one count was recorded for 90% of them. The top ten constitute over 1.1% of the sample. The germline V gene sets CDR1 to ENHRY and CDR2 to SYGVKD. The V end loses 3 bases and the J end loses 8 bases, and a stretch of 16 bases separates them. Its CDR3 holds 15 amino acids, cysteine through phenylalanine. The kept DNA is CDR3 alone, 45 bases in frame from the first base.

This clonotype was obtained from a woman aged 45-59 years in good health. Material: blood. The V and J segments used are TRBV10-3 and TRBJ1-4, with a weak D call of TRBD1 (5 bases match). The sequence in DNA is TGTGCCATCAGTGACAACCTGGGGGATCGGGAAAAACTGTTTTTT. This translates into CAISDNLGDREKLFF.